This TCR beta chain came from a study of CD8 T cells in ankylosing spondylitis (dated by TCRdb to about 2017). With regard to the full study: To find TCR variants linked to disease, the study profiled T cell receptor beta repertoires in ankylosing spondylitis patients and healthy donors. Peripheral blood samples were taken, and synovial fluid was additionally collected from ankylosing spondylitis patients. The whole study cohort included over a hundred healthy donors and 25 ankylosing spondylitis patients. Findings and caveats that apply to the study as a whole: Some motif variants were previously reported in synovial fluid and blood of reactive arthritis patients, suggesting common disease-initiation mechanisms. Significant enrichment of the disease-linked clones was reported in matched synovial fluid samples from ankylosing spondylitis patients. A CD8+ phenotype was shown by the disease-linked clones, which were found at relatively low frequencies in peripheral blood. Blood from ankylosing spondylitis patients appeared to be characterized by a TCR beta motif made up of several highly homologous amino acid variants.

The germline V gene yields SGHVS for CDR1 and FNYEAQ for CDR2. Spanning cysteine to phenylalanine, the CDR3 consists of 15 amino acids. The entry retains the CDR3 DNA only, 45 bases that are in frame from base 1. The V and J ends are trimmed by 3 bases and 5 bases, leaving 16 bases between them. This clonotype was picked up a small number of times. Its antigen is unknown. Base qualities are not provided; no much larger clone lies one nucleotide away. Sequenced on an Illumina HiSeq 2500. TCR beta libraries were prepared by quantitative 5'-RACE with molecular barcodes. The original pipeline was this. To identify disease-linked TCR variants, a new computational method was used, one built on a probabilistic model of VDJ rearrangement. TCRdb redid the processing of the public reads, applying fastp at Q25 and MiXCR, and retained in-frame beta chains. Entries are consolidated by CDR3 protein sequence, retaining the most common genes and DNA. The V and J calls follow TCRdb's processing rather than the paper's. The sample table records some 340,000 distinct CDR3 sequences; under 15% of these occur just once. Of the sample, approximately 0.99% falls within the top ten clones.

This sequence uses TRBV7-6 and TRBJ2-5; the D region is possibly TRBD1 or TRBD2, each matching across 6 bases. The source is a male donor with ankylosing spondylitis or in good health (not recorded which). Material for sequencing was blood, either unsorted or a sorted T cell fraction (not recorded which). The CDR3 region has the sequence CASSFSDGGRETQYF. The sequenced DNA is TGTGCCAGCAGCTTTTCTGACGGGGGCAGGGAGACCCAGTACTTC.